This T cell receptor beta chain originates from a study of beta chain features in type 1 diabetes. Study-wide background: Age, gender, cell numbers and subset yield matched between patients and controls. Summed over all samples, the examined sorted cells came to about 110 million.

The CDR3 length is 16 residues. V shed 6 bases and J 4 bases; nucleotides not matched to a gene: 13. In germline, CDR1 is WNHNN, CDR2 SYGVQD (reference sequence). cDNA synthesis used the whole RNA isolate, giving expressed TCRB sequences. The repertoire was sequenced with immunoSEQ multiplex PCR; TCRdb's copy has only in-frame clones and lacks some. The data contain around 70,000 clones, around 49% of them singletons. Study conclusions and caveats: A possible short-template PCR bias applies equally to patients and controls. All four CD4+ subsets of Type 1 diabetes patients contained TCRB CDR3s that were moderately but significantly shorter.

Without exception, sorted populations had purity beyond 95%. Comment on this clone: Its specificity is unknown.

The sequence was obtained from a man aged 30 to 39 with type 1 diabetes. Material for sequencing was central memory CD4+ T cells from blood. This chain uses TRBV10-1 with TRBJ2-5; TRBD2 matches at 8 bases. CDR3 sequence: CASSAGSGGRGETQYF. DNA for the CDR3: TGCGCCAGCAGCGCGGGGAGCGGGGGCCGCGGAGAGACCCAGTACTTC.